These 4 T cell receptor beta chains share one sample of origin, sequenced in a study of blood T cell repertoires in COVID-19 (TCRdb year 2020). Libraries were built with the immunoSEQ multiplex PCR assay. The immuneACCESS repertoire file appears here via TCRdb, limited to in-frame rearrangements. These files lack a portion of the clones; in checked studies, under half of the deficit traces to unresolved V genes, and the cause of the others is not known. Counted in this sample were a few hundred thousand clones; over 75% of them appeared once. The ten most abundant clones make up roughly 10% of the sample. Sequencing used peripheral blood. These receptor sequences come from a woman in her 70s with COVID-19, enrolled during active disease.

V gene TRBV5-1 combines with J gene TRBJ1-1; D possibly corresponds to TRBD1 (6 bases). Trimming took 4 bases from V and 12 from J, leaving 19 bases between them. Germline CDR1 SGHRS, CDR2 YFSETQ. The CDR3 spans 13 residues. The chain's CDR3 is CASSPSSGQTTFF. The CDR3 nucleotides read TGCGCCAGCAGCCCTAGCTCCGGACAGACAACTTTCTTT.

A word on this clone: The junction does not match germline at one end; this may be a read error. The rearrangement uses TRBV7-7 and TRBJ2-3; 8 bases align to TRBD2. The CDR3 loop spans 15 amino acids. Germline-derived CDR1 and CDR2 are SSHAT and FNYEAQ (reference sequence). The CDR3 reads CASSSGTRHTDTQYF. The CDR3 DNA reads as TGTGCTAGCAGCTCCGGGACTAGGCACACAGATACGCAGTATTTT.

The genes are TRBV30 and TRBJ2-7; tentatively, D is TRBD1 (6 bases). This CDR3 contains 14 residues. V lost 4 bases and J lost 1, with 14 bases in between. Germline CDR1 and CDR2: GTSNPN and SVGIG (reference sequence). Here the CDR3 DNA reads TGTGCCTGGACTTTGACAGGAAAATCCTACGAGCAGTACTTC. Protein sequence: CAWTLTGKSYEQYF.

The sample holds one count of this clone. This chain uses TRBV13 with TRBJ1-5; 10 bases agree with TRBD1. The CDR3 contains 15 residues. Germline loops: CDR1 PRHDT, CDR2 FYEKMQ (reference sequence). The J segment lost 7 bases and the V segment lost 4 bases, leaving 7 bases of the junction unmatched. CDR3 in DNA: TGTGCCAGCAGCTCCGGGACAGGGGCTCTCCAGCCCCAGCATTTT. It specifies CASSSGTGALQPQHF.